The entry below describes one T cell receptor beta chain. Its matching antigen is unknown. Measured with immunoSEQ multiplex PCR; TCRdb has only the in-frame clones, and not every one. The data show approximately 130,000 clones, around 90% seen once. The CDR3 contains 14 residues. V was trimmed by 3 bases and J by 7 bases, leaving 16 bases between them. CDR1 and CDR2 (germline): GTSNPN, SVGIG (reference sequence). The data derive from a study of T cell responses to AZD1222 COVID-19 vaccine. Overall study results and limits: White British people made up most donors, females outnumbered males, and clonal diversity was possibly underestimated. Sampling captured repertoires only after the peak T cell response. The breadth and depth of Spike-specific TCRs increased once two AZD1222 doses had been given.

Pooled samples include second doses given at about 4 or 12 weeks. The source of this sequence is an adult who received the AZD1222 COVID-19 vaccine. Sample: peripheral blood, taken 28 days after the second AZD1222 dose. The chain is built from TRBV30 and TRBJ1-5; the D gene is possibly TRBD1 (5 bases). CDR3 DNA sequence: TGTGCCTGGAGGGGACCAGGGTACGAGCAGCCCCAGCATTTT. It encodes CAWRGPGYEQPQHF.